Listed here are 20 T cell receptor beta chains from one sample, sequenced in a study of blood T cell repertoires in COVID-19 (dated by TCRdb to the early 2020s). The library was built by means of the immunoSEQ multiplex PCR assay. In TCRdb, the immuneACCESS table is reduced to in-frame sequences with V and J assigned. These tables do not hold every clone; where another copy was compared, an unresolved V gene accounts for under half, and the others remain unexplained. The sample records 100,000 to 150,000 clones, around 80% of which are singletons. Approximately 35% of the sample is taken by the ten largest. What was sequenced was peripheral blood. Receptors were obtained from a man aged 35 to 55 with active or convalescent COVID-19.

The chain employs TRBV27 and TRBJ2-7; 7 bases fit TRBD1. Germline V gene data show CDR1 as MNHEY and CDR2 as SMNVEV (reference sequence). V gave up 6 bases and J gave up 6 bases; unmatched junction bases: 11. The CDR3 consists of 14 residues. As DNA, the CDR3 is TGTGCCAGCAGGGTCCCGACAGGGACCGGCGAGCAGTACTTC. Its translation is CASRVPTGTGEQYF.

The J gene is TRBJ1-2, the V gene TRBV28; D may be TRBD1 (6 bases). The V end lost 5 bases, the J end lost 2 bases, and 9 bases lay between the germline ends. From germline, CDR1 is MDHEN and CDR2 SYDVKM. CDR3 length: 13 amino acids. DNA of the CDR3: TGTGCCAGCAGTCCAGGGGACAACTATGGCTACACCTTC. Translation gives CASSPGDNYGYTF.

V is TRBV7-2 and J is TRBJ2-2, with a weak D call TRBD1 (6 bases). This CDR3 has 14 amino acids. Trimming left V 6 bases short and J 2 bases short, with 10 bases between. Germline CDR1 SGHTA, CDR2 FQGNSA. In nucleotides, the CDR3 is TGTGCCAGCAGGCCGGGACATAACACCGGGGAGCTGTTTTTT. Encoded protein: CASRPGHNTGELFF.

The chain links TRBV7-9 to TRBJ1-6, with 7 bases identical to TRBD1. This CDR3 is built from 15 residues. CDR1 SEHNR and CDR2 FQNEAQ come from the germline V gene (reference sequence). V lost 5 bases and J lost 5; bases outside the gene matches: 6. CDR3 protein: CASSNRQGNNSPLHF. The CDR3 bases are TGTGCCAGCAGCAATCGACAGGGAAATAATTCACCCCTCCACTTT. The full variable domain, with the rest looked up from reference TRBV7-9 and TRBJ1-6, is DTGVSQNPRHKITKRGQNVTFRCDPISEHNRLYWYRQTLGQGPEFLTYFQNEAQLEKSRLLSDRFSAERPKGSFSTLEIQRTEQGDSAMYLCASSNRQGNNSPLHFGNGTRLTVT.

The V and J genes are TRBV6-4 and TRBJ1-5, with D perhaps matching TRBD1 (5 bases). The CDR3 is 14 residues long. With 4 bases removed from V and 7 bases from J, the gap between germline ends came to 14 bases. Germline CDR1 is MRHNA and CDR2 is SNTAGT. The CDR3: CASSAEGGTQPQHF. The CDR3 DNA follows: TGTGCCAGCAGTGCCGAGGGAGGGACCCAGCCCCAGCATTTT.

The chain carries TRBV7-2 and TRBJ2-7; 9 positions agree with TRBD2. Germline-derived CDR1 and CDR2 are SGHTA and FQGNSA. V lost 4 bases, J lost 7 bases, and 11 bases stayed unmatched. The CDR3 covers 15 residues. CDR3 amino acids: CASSSLLAGGVEQYF. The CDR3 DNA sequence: TGTGCCAGCAGCTCCCTTTTGGCGGGAGGGGTAGAGCAGTACTTC.

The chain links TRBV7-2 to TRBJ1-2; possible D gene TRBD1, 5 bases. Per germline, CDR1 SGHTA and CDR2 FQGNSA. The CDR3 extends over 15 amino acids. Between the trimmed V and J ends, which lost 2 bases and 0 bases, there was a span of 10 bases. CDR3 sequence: CASSLSGLANYGYTF. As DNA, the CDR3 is TGTGCCAGCAGCTTATCAGGGCTAGCTAACTATGGCTACACCTTC.

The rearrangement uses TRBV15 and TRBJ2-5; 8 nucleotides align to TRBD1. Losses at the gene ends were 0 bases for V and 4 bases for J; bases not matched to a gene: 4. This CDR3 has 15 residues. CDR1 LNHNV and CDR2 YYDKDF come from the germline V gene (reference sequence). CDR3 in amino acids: CATSRDDRGLETQYF. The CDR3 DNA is TGTGCCACCAGCAGAGACGACAGGGGTTTAGAGACCCAGTACTTC.

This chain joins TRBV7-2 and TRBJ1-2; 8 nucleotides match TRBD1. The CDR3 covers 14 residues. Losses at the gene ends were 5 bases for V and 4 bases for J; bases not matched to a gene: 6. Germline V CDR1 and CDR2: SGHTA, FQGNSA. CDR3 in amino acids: CASSPMTGAYGYTF. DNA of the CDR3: TGTGCCAGCAGCCCCATGACAGGGGCCTATGGCTACACCTTC.

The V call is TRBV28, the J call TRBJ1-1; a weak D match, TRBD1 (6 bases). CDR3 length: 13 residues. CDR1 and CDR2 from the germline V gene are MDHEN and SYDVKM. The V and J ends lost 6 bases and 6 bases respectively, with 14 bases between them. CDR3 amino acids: CASRPQGGAEAFF. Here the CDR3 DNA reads TGTGCCAGCAGGCCCCAAGGGGGTGCTGAAGCTTTCTTT.

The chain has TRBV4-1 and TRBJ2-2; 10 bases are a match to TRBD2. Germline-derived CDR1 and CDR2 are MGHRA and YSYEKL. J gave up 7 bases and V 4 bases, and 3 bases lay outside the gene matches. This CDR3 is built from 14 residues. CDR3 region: CASSRLAGDGELFF. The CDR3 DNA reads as TGCGCCAGCAGCCGGCTAGCGGGAGACGGGGAGCTGTTTTTT.

As DNA, the CDR3 is TGCGCCAGCAGTGGGGGCGGGCTAGCGGGAGACTATACGCAGTATTTT. This codes for CASSGGGLAGDYTQYF. The genes are TRBV10-2 and TRBJ2-3; 10 bases align to TRBD2. Germline assignment: CDR1 WSHSY and CDR2 SAAADI. This CDR3 is built from 16 residues. After removal of 4 bases from V and 7 bases from J, the junction contained 11 bases not matched to a gene.

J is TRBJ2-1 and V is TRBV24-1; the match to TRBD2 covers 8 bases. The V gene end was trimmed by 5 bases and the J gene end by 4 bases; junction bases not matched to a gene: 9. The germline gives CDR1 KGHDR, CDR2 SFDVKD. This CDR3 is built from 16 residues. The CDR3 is CATSGTLAGRYNEQFF. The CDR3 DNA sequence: TGTGCCACCAGTGGGACTTTAGCGGGGAGATACAATGAGCAGTTCTTC.

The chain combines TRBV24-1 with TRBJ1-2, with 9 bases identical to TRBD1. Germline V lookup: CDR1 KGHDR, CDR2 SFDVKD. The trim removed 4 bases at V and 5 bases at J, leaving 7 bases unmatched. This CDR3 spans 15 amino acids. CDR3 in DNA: TGTGCCACCAGTGAACCGACAGGGGGTGGATATGGCTACACCTTC. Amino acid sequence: CATSEPTGGGYGYTF.

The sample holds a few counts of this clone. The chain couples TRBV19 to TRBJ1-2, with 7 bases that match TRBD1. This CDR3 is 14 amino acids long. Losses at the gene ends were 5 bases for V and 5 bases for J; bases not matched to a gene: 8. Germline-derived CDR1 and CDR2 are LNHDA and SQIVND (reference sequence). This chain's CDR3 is CASSLQGVSYGYTF. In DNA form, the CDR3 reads TGTGCCAGTAGTTTGCAGGGGGTATCATATGGCTACACCTTC.

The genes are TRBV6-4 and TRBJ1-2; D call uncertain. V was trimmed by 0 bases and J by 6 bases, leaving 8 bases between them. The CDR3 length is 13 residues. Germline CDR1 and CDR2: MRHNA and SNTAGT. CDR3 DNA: TGTGCCAGCAGTGACTCGGCGGAGAATGGCTACACCTTC. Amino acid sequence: CASSDSAENGYTF.

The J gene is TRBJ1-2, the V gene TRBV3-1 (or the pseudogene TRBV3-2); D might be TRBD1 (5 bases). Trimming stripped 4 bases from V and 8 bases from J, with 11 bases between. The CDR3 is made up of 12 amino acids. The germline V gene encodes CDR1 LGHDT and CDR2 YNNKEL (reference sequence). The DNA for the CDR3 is TGTGCCAGCAGCCGCGCCAGACAGGGCTACACCTTC. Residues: CASSRARQGYTF.

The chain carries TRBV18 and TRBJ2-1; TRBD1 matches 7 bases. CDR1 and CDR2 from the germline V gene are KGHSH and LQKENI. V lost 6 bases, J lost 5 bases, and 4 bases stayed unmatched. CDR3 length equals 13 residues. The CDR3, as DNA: TGTGCCAGCTCTTCCGGGACAGACAATGAGCAGTTCTTC. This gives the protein CASSSGTDNEQFF.

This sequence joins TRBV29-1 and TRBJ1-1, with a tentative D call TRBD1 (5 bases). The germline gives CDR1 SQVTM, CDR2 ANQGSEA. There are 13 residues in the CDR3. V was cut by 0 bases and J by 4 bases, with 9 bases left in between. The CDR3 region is CSVEEQGATEAFF. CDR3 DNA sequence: TGCAGCGTTGAAGAGCAAGGGGCCACTGAAGCTTTCTTT.

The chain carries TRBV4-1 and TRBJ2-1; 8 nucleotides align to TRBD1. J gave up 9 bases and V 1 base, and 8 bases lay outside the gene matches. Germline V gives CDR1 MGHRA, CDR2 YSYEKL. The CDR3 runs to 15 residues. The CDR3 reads CASSQGQGRLGEQFF. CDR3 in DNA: TGCGCCAGCAGCCAAGGACAGGGGAGGTTGGGTGAGCAGTTCTTC.